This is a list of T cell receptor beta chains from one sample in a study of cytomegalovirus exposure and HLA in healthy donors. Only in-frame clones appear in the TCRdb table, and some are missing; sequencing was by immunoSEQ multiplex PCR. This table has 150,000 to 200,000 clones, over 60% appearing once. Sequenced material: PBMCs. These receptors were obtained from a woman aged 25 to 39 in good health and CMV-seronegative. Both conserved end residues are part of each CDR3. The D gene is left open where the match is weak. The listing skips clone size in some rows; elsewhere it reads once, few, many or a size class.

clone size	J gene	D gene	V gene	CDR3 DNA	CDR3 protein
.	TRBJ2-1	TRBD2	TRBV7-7	TGTGCTAGCAGCTTAGCGGTTAGCGGGAGCAAAAGCTCCTACAATGAGCAGTTCTTC	CASSLAVSGSKSSYNEQFF
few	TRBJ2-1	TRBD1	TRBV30	TGTGCCTGGAGTCACCGGGACAGGGGTTATAATGAGCAGTTCTTC	CAWSHRDRGYNEQFF
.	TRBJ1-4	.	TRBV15	TGTGCCACCAGCAGAGAGAGGACAACGAATGAAAAACTGTTTTTT	CATSRERTTNEKLFF
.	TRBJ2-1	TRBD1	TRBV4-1	TGCGCCAGCAGCCAGGTAGGGACAGGGGGCTTCGGGGGTTCCTACAATGAGCAGTTCTTC	CASSQVGTGGFGGSYNEQFF
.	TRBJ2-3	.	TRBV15	TGTGCCACCAGCAGAGATCAAAAGACAGGCACAGATACGCAGTATTTT	CATSRDQKTGTDTQYF
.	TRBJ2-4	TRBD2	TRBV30	TGTGCCTGGACCAGCGGGAGGCTAGCCAAAAACATTCAGTACTTC	CAWTSGRLAKNIQYF
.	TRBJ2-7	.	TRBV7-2	TGTGCCAGCAGCTTTTCGGACATGAGATACTACGAGCAGTACTTC	CASSFSDMRYYEQYF
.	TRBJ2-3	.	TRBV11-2	TGTGCCAGCAGCTTTGACAGCCGCACAGATACGCAGTATTTT	CASSFDSRTDTQYF
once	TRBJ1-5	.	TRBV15	TGTGCCACCAGCACGGCTGCAGGGGTTCAGCCCCAGCATTTT	CATSTAAGVQPQHF
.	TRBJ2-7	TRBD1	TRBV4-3	TGCGCCAGCAGCCTCTCGACAGGGGACTTCTCCTACGAGCAGTACTTC	CASSLSTGDFSYEQYF
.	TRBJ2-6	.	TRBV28	TGTGCCAGCAGTTCAGGGTACTCTGGGGCCAACGTCCTGACTTTC	CASSSGYSGANVLTF
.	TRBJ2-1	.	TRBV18	TGTGCCAGCTCACCAGGGCCAGTATCCTACAATGAGCAGTTCTTC	CASSPGPVSYNEQFF
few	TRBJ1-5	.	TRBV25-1	TGTGCCAGCAGTGAAGACAGTACTCAGCATTTT	CASSEDSTQHF
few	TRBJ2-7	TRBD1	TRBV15	TGTGCCACCAGCTCACCCGGGACAGGGAATAACGAGCAGTACTTC	CATSSPGTGNNEQYF
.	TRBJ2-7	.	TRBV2	TGTGCCACCACCCGGAGGGTCAGCTCCTACGAGCAGTACTTC	CATTRRVSSYEQYF
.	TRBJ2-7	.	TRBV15	TGTGCCACCAGCAGAGAACACTACGAGCAGTACTTC	CATSREHYEQYF
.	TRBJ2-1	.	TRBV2	TGTGCCGGCGCCGTCGGACTAAACAATGAGCAGTTCTTC	CAGAVGLNNEQFF
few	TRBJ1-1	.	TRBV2	TGTGCCAGCAGTGAAGCACTAGGTAAAGCTTTCTTT	CASSEALGKAFF
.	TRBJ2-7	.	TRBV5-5	TGTGCCAGCAGCTTGTTCACTAGCTCCTACGAGCAGTACTTC	CASSLFTSSYEQYF
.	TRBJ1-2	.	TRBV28	TGTGCCAGCAGTTTTGAGGGTCATGGCTACACCTTC	CASSFEGHGYTF
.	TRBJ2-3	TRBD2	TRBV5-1	TGCGCCAGCAGTTCTACGGGGGGTAGCACAGATACGCAGTATTTT	CASSSTGGSTDTQYF
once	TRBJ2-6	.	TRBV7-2	TGTGCCAGCAGCAACCGGGTTGGTGGGGCCAACGTCCTGACTTTC	CASSNRVGGANVLTF
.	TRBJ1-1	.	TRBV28	TGTGCCAGCAGTTTAGGGCTGAACACTGAAGCTTTCTTT	CASSLGLNTEAFF
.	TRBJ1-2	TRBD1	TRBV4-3	TGCGCCAGCAGCCAAAGGACAGGGGTTAACTATGGCTACACCTTC	CASSQRTGVNYGYTF
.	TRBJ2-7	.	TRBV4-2	TGTGCCAGCAGCCAAGTGAGGTCAGGGGAAGAGCAGTACTTC	CASSQVRSGEEQYF
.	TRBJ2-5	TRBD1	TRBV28	TGTGCCACCCGAACGAACAGGGGCGGTCGGGAGACCCAGTACTTC	CATRTNRGGRETQYF
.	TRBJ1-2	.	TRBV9	TGTGCCAGCGACAGCAACTATGGTGGCTACACCTTC	CASDSNYGGYTF
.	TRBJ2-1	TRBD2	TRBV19	TGTGCCAGTAGAGGACTAGCGGGAGTAGGAAGGGCTGAGCAGTTCTTC	CASRGLAGVGRAEQFF
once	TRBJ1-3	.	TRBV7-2	TGTGCCAGCAGCCGCGGGGCAGATAGGAACACCATATATTTT	CASSRGADRNTIYF
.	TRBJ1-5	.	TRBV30	TGTGCCTGGAGTGTACGAGGACAGCCCCAGCATTTT	CAWSVRGQPQHF
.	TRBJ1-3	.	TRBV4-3	TGCGCCAGCAGCCCCGGGATGAGGGAGGCTGGAAACACCATATATTTT	CASSPGMREAGNTIYF
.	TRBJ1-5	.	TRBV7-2	TGTGCCAGCAGCGGGGTGGGGCGAGGTCAGCCCCAGCATTTT	CASSGVGRGQPQHF
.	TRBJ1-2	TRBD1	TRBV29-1	TGCAGCGTTGGACAGGGGGCTAACTATGGCTACACCTTC	CSVGQGANYGYTF
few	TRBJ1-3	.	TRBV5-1	TGCGCCAGCAGCTTGGCGTGGGGAGCCTCTGGAAACACCATATATTTT	CASSLAWGASGNTIYF
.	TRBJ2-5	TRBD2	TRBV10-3	TGTGCCTCCTCGGGGGGGGAGGAGACCCAGTACTTC	CASSGGEETQYF
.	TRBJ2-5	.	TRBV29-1	TGCAGCGTTGAGGGACTCCCCGCAGAGACCCAGTACTTC	CSVEGLPAETQYF
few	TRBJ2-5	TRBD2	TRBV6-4	TGTGCCAGCAGTGCCGGGACTAGCGGCCAAGAGACCCAGTACTTC	CASSAGTSGQETQYF
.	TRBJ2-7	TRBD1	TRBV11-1	TGTGCCAGCAGCTACCGATACCCCTCCGGGACAGAGCTCTACGAGCAGTACTTC	CASSYRYPSGTELYEQYF
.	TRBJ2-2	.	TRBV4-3	TGCGCCAGCAGCCTCCGACACTCTCTTAACACCGGGGAGCTGTTTTTT	CASSLRHSLNTGELFF
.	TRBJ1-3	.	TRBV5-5	TGTGCCAGCAGCTTCGGGGGGATTTCGGGAAACACCATATATTTT	CASSFGGISGNTIYF
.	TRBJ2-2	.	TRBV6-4	TGTGCCAGCAGTGACCAAGCTGACACCGGGGAGCTGTTTTTT	CASSDQADTGELFF
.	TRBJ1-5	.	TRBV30	TGTGCCTGGAGTGTACTGTGGAATCAGCCCCAGCATTTT	CAWSVLWNQPQHF